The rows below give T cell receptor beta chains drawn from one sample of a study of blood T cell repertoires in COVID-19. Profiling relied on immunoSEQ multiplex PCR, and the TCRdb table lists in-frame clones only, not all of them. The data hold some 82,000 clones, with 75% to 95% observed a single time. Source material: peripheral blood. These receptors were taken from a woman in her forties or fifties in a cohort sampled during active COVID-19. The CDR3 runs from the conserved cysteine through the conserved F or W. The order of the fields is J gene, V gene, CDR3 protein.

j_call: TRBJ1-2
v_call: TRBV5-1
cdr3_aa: CASKDRDKNYGYTF

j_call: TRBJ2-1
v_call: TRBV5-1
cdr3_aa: CASSLAGQGYIDEQFF

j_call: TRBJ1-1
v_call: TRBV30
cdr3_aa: CAWTYLQGWNTEAFF

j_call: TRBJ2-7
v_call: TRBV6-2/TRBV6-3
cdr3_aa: CASSRTGLNYKQYF

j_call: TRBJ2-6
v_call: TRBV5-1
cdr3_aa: CASSSTGGPGANVLTF

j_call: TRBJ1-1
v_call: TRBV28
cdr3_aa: CASSYRVILNTEAFF

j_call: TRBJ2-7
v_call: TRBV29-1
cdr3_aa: CSVDLAGPEGEQYF

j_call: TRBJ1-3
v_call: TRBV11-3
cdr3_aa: CASSREGSSGNTIYF

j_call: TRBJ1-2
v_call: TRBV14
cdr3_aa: CASSQDLWADYTF

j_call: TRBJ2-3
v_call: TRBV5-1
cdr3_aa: CASSSDRGRTDTQYF

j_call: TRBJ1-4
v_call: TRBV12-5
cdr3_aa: CASATRLGEGKLFF

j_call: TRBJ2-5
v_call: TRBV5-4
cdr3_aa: CASSYITGGGRETQYF

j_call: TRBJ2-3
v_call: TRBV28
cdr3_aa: CASRGGGNTDTQYF

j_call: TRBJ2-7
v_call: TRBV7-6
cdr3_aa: CASSSRDTATQYF

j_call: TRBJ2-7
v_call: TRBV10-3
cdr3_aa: CAISPGGGTSYEQYF

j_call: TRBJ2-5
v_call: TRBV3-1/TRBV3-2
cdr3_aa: CASSQGLAGGRETQYF

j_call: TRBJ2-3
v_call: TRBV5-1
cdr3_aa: CASMSVGTDTQYF

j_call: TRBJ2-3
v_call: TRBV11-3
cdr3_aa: CASSRSRAGETDTQYF

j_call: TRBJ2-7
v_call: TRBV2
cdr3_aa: CASSVKSEQYF

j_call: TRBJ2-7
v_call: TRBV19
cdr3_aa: CASRLRDTPGEQYF

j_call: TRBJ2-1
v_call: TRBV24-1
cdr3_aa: CATSEVSGTSGKNEQFF

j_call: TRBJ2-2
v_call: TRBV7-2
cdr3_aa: CASSGAVGTAYTGELFF

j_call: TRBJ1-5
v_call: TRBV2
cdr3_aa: CASGQGRDQPQHF

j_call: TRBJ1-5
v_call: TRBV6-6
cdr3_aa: CASSIGGESQPQHF

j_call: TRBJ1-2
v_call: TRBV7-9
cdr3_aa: CASSRQSGGYTF

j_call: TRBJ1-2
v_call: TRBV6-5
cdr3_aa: CASIRGDSNYGYTF

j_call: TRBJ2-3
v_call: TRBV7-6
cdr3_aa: CASSLRVAGGGSTDTQYF

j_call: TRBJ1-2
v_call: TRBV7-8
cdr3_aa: CASSSKQGALDYGYTF

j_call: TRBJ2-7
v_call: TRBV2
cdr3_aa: CASSLGTGGAREQYF

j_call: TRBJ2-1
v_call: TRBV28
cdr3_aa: CASSLGGTYNEQFF

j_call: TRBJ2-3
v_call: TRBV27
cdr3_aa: CASSLEGWGSGDTQYF

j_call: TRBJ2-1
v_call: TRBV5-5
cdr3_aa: CASSDKGVAYNEQFF

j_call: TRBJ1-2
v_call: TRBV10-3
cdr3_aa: CAISDSGLTPNYGYTF

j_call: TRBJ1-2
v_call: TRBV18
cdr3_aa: CASSEDRANYGYTF

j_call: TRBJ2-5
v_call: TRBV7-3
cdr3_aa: CASSLRDNQETQYF

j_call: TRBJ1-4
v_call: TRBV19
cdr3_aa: CASSIGTGGSEKLFF

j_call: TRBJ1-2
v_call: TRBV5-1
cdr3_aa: CASTLATGDYTF

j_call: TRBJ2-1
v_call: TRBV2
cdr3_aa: CASGEVLAGGLLYNEQFF

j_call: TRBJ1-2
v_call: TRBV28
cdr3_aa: CASSFEGARDGYTF

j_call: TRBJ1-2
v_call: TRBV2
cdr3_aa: CASSKMGRGYGHTF